Listed below are T cell receptor beta chains from one sample, sequenced in a study of blood T cell repertoires in COVID-19. The repertoire was sequenced with immunoSEQ multiplex PCR; TCRdb's copy has only in-frame clones and lacks some. Of about 27,000 clones in the sample, approximately 88% are singletons; the top ten hold about 7.7%. The source material was peripheral blood. Every receptor here comes from a woman aged 45-65 years with active COVID-19. CDR3s include the opening cysteine and the closing phenylalanine or tryptophan. Each record gives: clone size, V gene, D gene, J gene, CDR3 protein, CDR3 DNA. The D gene is left open where the match is weak. The listing skips clone size in some rows; elsewhere it reads once, few, many or a size class.

>-|TRBV5-5|-|TRBJ2-7
CASSLEGNEQYF
TGTGCCAGCAGCTTGGAGGGGAACGAGCAGTACTTC
>-|TRBV29-1|TRBD1|TRBJ2-7
CSVKGTGTSSYEQYF
TGCAGCGTTAAAGGGACAGGGACCAGCTCCTACGAGCAGTACTTC
>-|TRBV3-1/TRBV3-2|-|TRBJ2-7
CASSQGTLAREQYF
TGTGCCAGCAGCCAGGGCACTCTAGCGCGGGAGCAGTACTTC
>-|TRBV5-4|-|TRBJ1-1
CASSLDVRGTEAFF
TGTGCCAGCAGCTTGGACGTCAGGGGCACTGAAGCTTTCTTT
>-|TRBV5-1|-|TRBJ1-1
CASSLTRVADTEAFF
TGCGCCAGCAGCTTGACCAGGGTAGCGGACACTGAAGCTTTCTTT
>-|TRBV10-3|-|TRBJ1-2
CAISESAGGEYGYTF
TGTGCCATCAGTGAGTCGGCCGGAGGAGAGTATGGCTACACCTTC
>-|TRBV30|-|TRBJ1-1
CAWSVWGGTEAFF
TGTGCCTGGAGTGTATGGGGCGGCACTGAAGCTTTCTTT
>-|TRBV19|-|TRBJ1-5
CASTRRSVGQPQHF
TGTGCCAGTACCCGCAGGTCCGTAGGTCAGCCCCAGCATTTT
>-|TRBV20-1|TRBD1|TRBJ2-1
CSASSGTGYLGGPGHNEQFF
TGCAGTGCTAGTTCCGGGACAGGTTATCTTGGGGGACCCGGCCACAATGAGCAGTTCTTC
>few|TRBV7-9|TRBD2|TRBJ2-7
CASRTLAGGSYEQYF
TGTGCCAGCAGGACCCTAGCGGGAGGCTCCTACGAGCAGTACTTC
>-|TRBV6-2/TRBV6-3|TRBD2|TRBJ2-7
CASSTREASGSEQYF
TGTGCCAGCAGTACGCGGGAGGCGTCGGGGAGCGAGCAGTACTTC
>-|TRBV19|-|TRBJ2-7
CASSLGQGYEQYF
TGTGCCAGTAGTTTGGGGCAGGGCTACGAGCAGTACTTC
>-|TRBV4-1|TRBD2|TRBJ2-1
CASSLNRLAGVSYNEQFF
TGCGCCAGCAGCCTTAATAGACTAGCGGGAGTGTCCTACAATGAGCAGTTCTTC
>-|TRBV7-3|-|TRBJ2-1
CASSSGNSYNEQFF
TGTGCCAGCAGTAGCGGAAACTCCTACAATGAGCAGTTCTTC
>-|TRBV29-1|TRBD2|TRBJ2-5
CSAGTSGNFDGQYF
TGCAGCGCAGGGACTAGCGGGAATTTTGATGGCCAGTACTTC
>-|TRBV4-1|-|TRBJ1-3
CASSPLGQGNTIYF
TGCGCCAGCAGCCCCCTCGGACAGGGAAACACCATATATTTT
>-|TRBV7-9|TRBD1|TRBJ1-1
CATSTGTADTEAFF
TGTGCCACATCTACCGGGACAGCGGACACTGAAGCTTTCTTT
>-|TRBV2|TRBD2|TRBJ2-1
CATDGSGRANYEQFF
TGTGCCACCGACGGGAGCGGGAGGGCCAATTATGAGCAGTTCTTC
>-|TRBV28|TRBD1|TRBJ1-2
CASSSDRLGYGYTF
TGTGCCAGCAGTTCGGACAGGTTGGGCTATGGCTACACCTTC
>-|TRBV30|TRBD1|TRBJ2-2
CASGKGAQTGELFF
TGTGCCTCTGGGAAGGGGGCGCAGACCGGGGAGCTGTTTTTT
>-|TRBV28|TRBD1|TRBJ1-2
CASSWGTENYGYTF
TGTGCCAGCAGTTGGGGGACAGAAAACTATGGCTACACCTTC
>-|TRBV9|TRBD1|TRBJ2-6
CASSVDPGQGLGANVLTF
TGTGCCAGCAGCGTAGACCCGGGACAGGGGCTTGGGGCCAACGTCCTGACTTTC
>-|TRBV6-6|TRBD1|TRBJ1-4
CASRPGTEFEKLFF
TGTGCCAGCAGACCCGGGACAGAGTTTGAAAAACTGTTTTTT
>-|TRBV5-4|-|TRBJ1-1
CASSPPYSNTEAFF
TGTGCCAGCAGCCCGCCCTACAGTAACACTGAAGCTTTCTTT
>-|TRBV5-1|-|TRBJ2-1
CASSLMQGGRNEQFF
TGCGCCAGCAGCTTGATGCAGGGGGGTAGGAATGAGCAGTTCTTC
>once|TRBV24-1|-|TRBJ1-2
CATSPAGGRWDSHGYTF
TGTGCCACCTCCCCGGCGGGGGGGCGGTGGGACTCGCATGGCTACACCTTC
>-|TRBV4-1|TRBD2|TRBJ2-7
CASSQGLAVYEQYF
TGCGCCAGCAGCCAAGGGCTAGCGGTCTACGAGCAGTACTTC
>-|TRBV6-5|TRBD1|TRBJ1-2
CASSGGDSAYGYTF
TGTGCCAGCAGCGGGGGGGACAGCGCCTATGGCTACACCTTC
>-|TRBV7-3|TRBD1|TRBJ1-1
CASSIGGGLEAFF
TGTGCCAGCAGCATAGGGGGCGGACTTGAAGCTTTCTTT
>once|TRBV18|-|TRBJ1-1
CASSPNLMGQNTEAFF
TGTGCCAGCTCACCCAACCTGATGGGACAGAACACTGAAGCTTTCTTT
>-|TRBV5-1|-|TRBJ2-1
CASSLDILDEQFF
TGCGCCAGCAGCTTGGACATATTGGATGAGCAGTTCTTC
>-|TRBV3-1/TRBV3-2|-|TRBJ2-6
CASSQDRAGANVLTF
TGTGCCAGCAGCCAAGACAGGGCTGGGGCCAACGTCCTGACTTTC
>-|TRBV24-1|-|TRBJ1-2
CATSVTGNYGYTF
TGTGCCACCAGTGTAACAGGGAACTATGGCTACACCTTC
>-|TRBV12-3/TRBV12-4|TRBD1|TRBJ1-1
CASSSYRGTEAFF
TGTGCCAGCAGCTCTTACAGGGGTACTGAAGCTTTCTTT
>-|TRBV11-2|-|TRBJ2-7
CASSAGLIYEQYF
TGTGCCAGCAGCGCGGGACTGATCTACGAGCAGTACTTC
>-|TRBV2|-|TRBJ1-1
CASSVVSVNTEAFF
TGTGCCAGCAGTGTAGTCTCTGTGAACACTGAAGCTTTCTTT
>-|TRBV19|-|TRBJ2-3
CASSRGTALTDTQYF
TGTGCCAGTAGCCGCGGGACAGCTCTCACAGATACGCAGTATTTT
>-|TRBV30|-|TRBJ1-1
CAWTDTGPNTEAFF
TGTGCCTGGACCGATACAGGGCCGAACACTGAAGCTTTCTTT
>-|TRBV28|-|TRBJ2-6
CASSARRGIGANVLTF
TGTGCCAGCAGCGCCCGGCGGGGAATCGGGGCCAACGTCCTGACTTTC
>-|TRBV11-2|TRBD1|TRBJ1-2
CASTRGPYGYTF
TGTGCCAGCACCAGGGGGCCCTATGGCTACACCTTC
>-|TRBV5-8|-|TRBJ1-1
CASSRGFGTEAFF
TGTGCCAGCAGCAGGGGATTTGGCACTGAAGCTTTCTTT
>-|TRBV30|TRBD1|TRBJ1-4
CACRTGENEKLFF
TGTGCCTGCCGGACAGGCGAGAATGAAAAACTGTTTTTT
>-|TRBV29-1|-|TRBJ1-1
CSVDGGNTEAFF
TGCAGCGTTGACGGGGGGAACACTGAAGCTTTCTTT
>-|TRBV4-1|-|TRBJ1-6
CASSQGNRVGSPLHF
TGCGCCAGCAGCCAAGGAAACAGGGTGGGTTCACCCCTCCACTTT
>-|TRBV5-4|-|TRBJ2-1
CASSADYAEQFF
TGTGCCAGCAGCGCCGACTACGCTGAGCAGTTCTTC